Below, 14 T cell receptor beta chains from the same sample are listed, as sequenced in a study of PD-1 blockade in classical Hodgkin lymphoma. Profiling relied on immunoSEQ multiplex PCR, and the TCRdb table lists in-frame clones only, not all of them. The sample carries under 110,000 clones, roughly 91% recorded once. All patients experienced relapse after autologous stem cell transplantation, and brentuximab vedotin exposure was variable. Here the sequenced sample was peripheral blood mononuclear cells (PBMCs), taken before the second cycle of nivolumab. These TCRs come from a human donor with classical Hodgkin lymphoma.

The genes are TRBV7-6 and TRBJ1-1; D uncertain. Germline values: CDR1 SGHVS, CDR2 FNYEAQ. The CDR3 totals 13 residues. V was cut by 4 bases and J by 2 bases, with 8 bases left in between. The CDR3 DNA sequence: TGTGCCAGCAGCTACCAGCCAAACACTGAAGCTTTCTTT. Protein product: CASSYQPNTEAFF. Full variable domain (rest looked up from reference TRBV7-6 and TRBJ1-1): GAGVSQSPRYKVTKRGQDVALRCDPISGHVSLYWYRQALGQGPEFLTYFNYEAQQDKSGLPNDRFSAERPEGSISTLTIQRTEQRDSAMYRCASSYQPNTEAFFGQGTRLTVV.

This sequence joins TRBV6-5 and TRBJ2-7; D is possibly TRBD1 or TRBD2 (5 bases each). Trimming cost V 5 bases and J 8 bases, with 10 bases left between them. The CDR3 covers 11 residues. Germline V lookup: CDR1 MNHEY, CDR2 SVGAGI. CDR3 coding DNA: TGTGCCAGCAGTCCCGGGACCCAGCAGTACTTC. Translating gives CASSPGTQQYF.

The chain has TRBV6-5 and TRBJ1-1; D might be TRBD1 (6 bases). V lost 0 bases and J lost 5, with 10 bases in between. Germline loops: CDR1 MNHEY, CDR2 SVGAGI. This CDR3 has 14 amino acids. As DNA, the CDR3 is TGTGCCAGCAGTTACTCGCAGGGGAGGACTGAAGCTTTCTTT. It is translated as CASSYSQGRTEAFF.

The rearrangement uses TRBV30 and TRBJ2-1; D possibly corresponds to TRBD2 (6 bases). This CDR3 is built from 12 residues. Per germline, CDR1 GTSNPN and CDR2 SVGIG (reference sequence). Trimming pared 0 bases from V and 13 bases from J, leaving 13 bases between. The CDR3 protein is CAWSVRGGPQFF. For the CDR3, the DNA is TGTGCCTGGAGTGTACGGGGAGGACCCCAGTTCTTC.

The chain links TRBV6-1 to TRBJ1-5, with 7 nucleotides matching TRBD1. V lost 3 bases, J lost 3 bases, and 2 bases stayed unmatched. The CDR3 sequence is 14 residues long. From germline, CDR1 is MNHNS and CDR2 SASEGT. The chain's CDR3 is CASSDRGLNQPQHF. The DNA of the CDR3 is TGTGCCAGCAGTGATAGGGGGCTCAATCAGCCCCAGCATTTT.

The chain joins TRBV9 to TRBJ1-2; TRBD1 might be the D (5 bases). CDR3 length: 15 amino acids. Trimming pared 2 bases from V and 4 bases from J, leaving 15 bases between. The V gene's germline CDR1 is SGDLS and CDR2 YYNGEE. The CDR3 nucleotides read TGTGCCAGCAGCGTTGGGTCCTCCGGGGGCTATGGCTACACCTTC. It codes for CASSVGSSGGYGYTF.

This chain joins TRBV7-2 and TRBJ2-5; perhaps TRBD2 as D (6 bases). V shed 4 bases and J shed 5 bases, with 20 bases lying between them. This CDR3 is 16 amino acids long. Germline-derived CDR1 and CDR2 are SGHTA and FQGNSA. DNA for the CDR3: TGTGCCAGCAGCTCCGAGCCCGGACTATGGATGGAGACCCAGTACTTC. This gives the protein CASSSEPGLWMETQYF.

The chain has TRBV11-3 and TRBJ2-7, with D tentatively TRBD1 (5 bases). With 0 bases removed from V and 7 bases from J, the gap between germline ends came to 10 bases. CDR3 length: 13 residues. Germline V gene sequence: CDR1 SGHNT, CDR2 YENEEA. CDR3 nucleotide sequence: TGTGCCAGCAGCTTAGACAGGGATAGAGAGCAGTACTTC. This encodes CASSLDRDREQYF.

CDR3 residues: CASSPRGHSNQPQHF. The CDR3 nucleotides are TGTGCCAGCAGCCCGCGGGGACACAGCAATCAGCCCCAGCATTTT. The chain couples TRBV11-2 to TRBJ1-5, with D tentatively TRBD1 (6 bases). Germline loops: CDR1 SGHAT, CDR2 FQNNGV. V lost 5 bases and J lost 1, with 12 bases in between. CDR3 length equals 15 residues.

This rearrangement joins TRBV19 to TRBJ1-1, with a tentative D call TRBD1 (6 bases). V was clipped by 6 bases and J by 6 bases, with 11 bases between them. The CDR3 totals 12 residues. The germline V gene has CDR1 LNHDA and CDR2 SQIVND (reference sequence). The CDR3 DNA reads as TGTGCCAGTAGGTCGAGGGGGTCTGAAGCTTTCTTT. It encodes CASRSRGSEAFF.

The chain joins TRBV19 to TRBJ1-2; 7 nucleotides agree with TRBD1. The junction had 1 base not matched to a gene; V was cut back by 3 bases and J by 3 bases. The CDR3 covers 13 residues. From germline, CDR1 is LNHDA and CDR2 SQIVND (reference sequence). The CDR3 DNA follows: TGTGCCAGTAGTATCGACAGGGACTATGGCTACACCTTC. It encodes CASSIDRDYGYTF. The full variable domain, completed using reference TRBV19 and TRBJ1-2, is DGGITQSPKYLFRKEGQNVTLSCEQNLNHDAMYWYRQDPGQGLRLIYYSQIVNDFQKGDIAEGYSVSREKKESFPLTVTSAQKNPTAFYLCASSIDRDYGYTFGSGTRLTVV.

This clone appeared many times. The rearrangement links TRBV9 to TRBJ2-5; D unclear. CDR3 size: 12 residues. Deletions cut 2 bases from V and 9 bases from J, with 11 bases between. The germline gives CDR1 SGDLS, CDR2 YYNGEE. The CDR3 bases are TGTGCCAGCAGCGTGCCCTCGTGGCCCCAGTACTTC. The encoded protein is CASSVPSWPQYF.

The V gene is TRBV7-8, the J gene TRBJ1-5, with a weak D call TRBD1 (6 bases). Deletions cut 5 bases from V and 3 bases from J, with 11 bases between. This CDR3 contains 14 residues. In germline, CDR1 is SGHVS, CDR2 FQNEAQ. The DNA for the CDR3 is TGTGCCAGCAGCCACAGGGAATTCAATCAGCCCCAGCATTTT. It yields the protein CASSHREFNQPQHF.

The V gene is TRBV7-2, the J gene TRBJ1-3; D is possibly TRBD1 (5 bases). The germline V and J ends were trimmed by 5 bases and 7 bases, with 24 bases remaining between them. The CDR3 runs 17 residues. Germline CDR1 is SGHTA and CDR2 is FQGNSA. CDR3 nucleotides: TGTGCCAGCAGCCCACCGCCGGGGCGGGGAACGCGCAACACCATATATTTT. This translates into CASSPPPGRGTRNTIYF.